The T cell receptor beta chain under discussion was sequenced for a study of EBV T-cell therapy then PD-1 blockade in nasopharyngeal carcinoma. Described treatment: AdE1-LMPpoly-expanded autologous EBV-specific T-cell therapy followed by anti-PD-1 nivolumab. Trimming cost V 5 bases and J 0 bases, with 30 bases left between them. The germline gives CDR1 SGHVS, CDR2 FNYEAQ. The CDR3 loop spans 21 amino acids. Sequenced by immunoSEQ multiplex PCR; TCRdb stores in-frame clones only, minus some. Of more than 11,000 clones detected, around four fifths appear once; the ten largest clones hold around 32%. On this clone itself: Its specificity is unknown.

This clonotype was obtained from a man aged 35 to 55 with nasopharyngeal carcinoma. V is TRBV7-6 and J is TRBJ2-3, with unresolved D. The sample was CD8+ T cells from blood, taken at day 105 from a patient whose treatment included autologous EBV-specific T cells and nivolumab. The CDR3 protein is CASSHEARPIDPPSSTDTQYF. The CDR3 region has the DNA TGTGCCAGCAGCCACGAGGCCAGACCCATAGACCCACCTTCTAGCACAGATACGCAGTATTTT. Filled out from reference TRBV7-6 and TRBJ2-3, the complete variable domain reads GAGVSQSPRYKVTKRGQDVALRCDPISGHVSLYWYRQALGQGPEFLTYFNYEAQQDKSGLPNDRFSAERPEGSISTLTIQRTEQRDSAMYRCASSHEARPIDPPSSTDTQYFGPGTRLTVL.